This T cell receptor beta chain was found in a study of memory CD4+ T cells and cytomegalovirus serostatus. Study details: Donors were healthy Belgian adults, 9 or 10 CMV seropositive and around 24 seronegative.

Study-wide results and limits: Median bootstrapped AUC for CMV status was about 0.95 originally, less than 0.92 US-trained. CD4+ memory repertoires contained about two fifths of the roughly 150 reported CMV TCRbeta sequences.

V was pared by 5 bases and J by 1 base, with 12 bases between. The germline V gene encodes CDR1 SGHTA and CDR2 FQGNSA. This CDR3 has 15 residues. About this clone: Its antigen is unidentified.

The sort gate was single viable CD3+CD4+CD8-CD45RO+ cells for memory CD4+ T cells. Serum IgG to CMV pp150, pp28, p38 and p52 defined serostatus. The data were produced by immunoSEQ multiplex PCR, yet TCRdb's version contains in-frame clones alone and is incomplete. Altogether almost 55,000 clones are present, roughly 79% being singletons, with the ten largest covering approximately 1.5%. The clonotype comes from an adult in good health and CMV-seronegative. The sample consisted of memory CD4+ T cells from blood. The chain uses TRBV7-2 and TRBJ1-5; D remains ambiguous. In DNA form, the CDR3 reads TGTGCCAGCAGCGAAGCCGGGAGGAGCAATCAGCCCCAGCATTTT. It is translated as CASSEAGRSNQPQHF.